The 23 T cell receptor beta chains below all came from one sample that was sequenced in a study of T cells in Graves' hyperthyroidism and ophthalmopathy. The investigators amplified TCR beta CDR3 regions from RNA transcripts. The HTBI primer set was used in a first-round RT-PCR of the TCR CDR3. Each CDR3 protein gets one entry after TCRdb re-called the multiplex PCR reads with MiXCR. The sample carries 130,000 to 150,000 distinct CDR3 sequences, roughly a fifth recorded once. Source material: blood. The receptors were sampled from a woman aged 50 to 60 with Graves' hyperthyroidism that later progressed to Graves' ophthalmopathy.

The chain recombines TRBV11-2 with TRBJ2-5, with a tentative D call TRBD2 (5 bases). The CDR3 contains 17 residues. V lost 2 bases and J 1 base, leaving 17 bases between the germline ends. Looked up from germline, CDR1 is SGHAT and CDR2 is FQNNGV. The chain's CDR3 is CASSLRRRSLAQETQYF. CDR3 nucleotide sequence: TGTGCCAGCAGCTTAAGGAGGCGGTCCCTTGCCCAAGAGACCCAGTACTTC. Complete variable domain (other parts from reference TRBV11-2 and TRBJ2-5): EAGVAQSPRYKIIEKRQSVAFWCNPISGHATLYWYQQILGQGPKLLIQFQNNGVVDDSQLPKDRFSAERLKGVDSTLKIQPAKLEDSAVYLCASSLRRRSLAQETQYFGPGTRLLVL.

This clonotype has a handful of counts. This sequence joins TRBV29-1 and TRBJ2-1; D is ambiguous. The CDR3 loop spans 13 amino acids. Germline CDR1 reads SQVTM; CDR2 reads ANQGSEA. Trimming stripped 2 bases from V and 10 bases from J, with 15 bases between. This CDR3 reads CSVEKGPVGEQFF. The CDR3 DNA follows: TGCAGCGTTGAAAAGGGCCCCGTGGGGGAGCAGTTCTTC.

This clonotype was detected many times. This chain uses TRBV20-1 with TRBJ2-5, with D perhaps TRBD1 (7 bases). Trimming pared 5 bases from V and 2 bases from J, leaving 21 bases between. CDR1 and CDR2 from the germline V gene are DFQATT and SNEGSKA (reference sequence). The CDR3 consists of 16 residues. This chain's CDR3 is CSAAGRTGVGQETQYF. The CDR3 DNA reads TGCAGTGCTGCGGGAAGAACAGGGGTTGGACAAGAGACCCAGTACTTC.

The chain links TRBV28 to TRBJ1-2; D uncertain. Germline lookup yields CDR1 MDHEN and CDR2 SYDVKM. With 5 bases removed from V and 6 bases from J, the gap between germline ends came to 4 bases. There are 10 residues in the CDR3. DNA of the CDR3: TGTGCCAGCAGTCGCAATGGCTACACCTTC. Translating it yields CASSRNGYTF.

V usage is TRBV9 and J usage is TRBJ1-3; no clear D. The V gene's germline CDR1 is SGDLS and CDR2 YYNGEE. This CDR3 region has 16 residues. The V gene lost 4 bases and the J gene lost 0 bases, with 14 bases spanning the gap. This chain's CDR3 is CASSLSTAYSGNTIYF. Written as DNA, the CDR3 is TGTGCCAGCAGCCTATCTACAGCATACTCTGGAAACACCATATATTTT.

J is TRBJ2-2 and V is TRBV6-5; the match to TRBD1 covers 7 bases. The CDR3 totals 15 residues. The J segment lost 6 bases and the V segment lost 0 bases, leaving 4 bases of the junction unmatched. The V gene's germline CDR1 is MNHEY and CDR2 SVGAGI. The CDR3 sequence is CASSYSTGQSGELFF. The DNA of the CDR3 is TGTGCCAGCAGTTACTCGACAGGGCAGTCCGGGGAGCTGTTTTTT.

V and J are TRBV12-3 or TRBV12-4 and TRBJ1-2; unclear D gene. This CDR3 has 15 residues. The V gene lost 6 bases and the J gene lost 0 bases, with 14 bases spanning the gap. The CDR3 bases are TGTGCCAGCAGAGGCCCAGGATCCGCTAACTATGGCTACACCTTC. Its protein is CASRGPGSANYGYTF.

Many counts were recorded for this clonotype. The chain has TRBV27 and TRBJ2-7, with D hard to call. V was pared by 6 bases and J by 2 bases, with 11 bases between. The CDR3 loop spans 13 amino acids. CDR1 and CDR2 from the germline V gene are MNHEY and SMNVEV (reference sequence). CDR3 nucleotide sequence: TGTGCCAGCAGCTTACCAGGAGCCTACGAGCAGTACTTC. This sequence encodes CASSLPGAYEQYF.

Notes on this clonotype: A much larger clone lies one base from this, so it may be a read error. The DNA of the CDR3 is TGTGCCAGCAGCTGGGACAGTACTAGCACAGATACGCAGTATTTT. Its translation is CASSWDSTSTDTQYF. This chain joins TRBV28 and TRBJ2-3, with 7 nucleotides matching TRBD1. Trimming at V came to 6 bases and at J to 0 bases, leaving 6 bases not matched to a gene. This CDR3 contains 15 residues. Germline V gene lookup returns CDR1 MDHEN and CDR2 SYDVKM.

Comments on this clonotype: A junction boundary mismatches the germline segment, possibly from a read error. J is TRBJ2-6 and V is TRBV28; no clear D gene. Germline V gene lookup returns CDR1 MDHEN and CDR2 SYDVKM. This CDR3 has 11 residues. The CDR3 sequence: CARSSSNVLTF. The DNA for the CDR3 is TGTGCCAGAAGTTCGTCCAACGTCCTGACTTTC.

There are many counts of this clonotype. The genes are TRBV4-1 and TRBJ2-1, with 9 bases matching TRBD2. The CDR3 is 15 amino acids. V lost 2 bases to trimming and J lost 4 bases; unmatched junction nucleotides: 3. Germline assignment: CDR1 MGHRA and CDR2 YSYEKL. CDR3 DNA sequence: TGCGCCAGCAGCCAACATCTAGCGGGATACAATGAGCAGTTCTTC. Protein product: CASSQHLAGYNEQFF.

This clonotype was found many times. The chain joins TRBV24-1 to TRBJ2-5; D is uncertain. Per germline, CDR1 KGHDR and CDR2 SFDVKD. V shed 3 bases and J shed 0 bases, with 10 bases lying between them. The CDR3 extends over 15 amino acids. The CDR3 sequence is CATSDPRPDQETQYF. Here the CDR3 DNA reads TGTGCCACCAGTGATCCCCGACCGGACCAAGAGACCCAGTACTTC.

This clonotype was seen many times. The gene calls are TRBV11-1 and TRBJ2-1; 8 nucleotides match TRBD2. CDR3 length equals 17 residues. Unmatched junction bases numbered 14, after V lost 5 bases and J lost 5 bases. Germline CDR1 reads SGHAT; CDR2 reads FQDESV (reference sequence). The chain's CDR3 is CASSTWGSGLGDNEQFF. The CDR3, as DNA: TGTGCCAGCAGCACCTGGGGTTCGGGACTAGGGGACAATGAGCAGTTCTTC.

DNA for the CDR3: TGTGCCAGCAGGGAATTCAAGGGAAATAGCAATCAGCCCCAGCATTTT. Protein: CASREFKGNSNQPQHF. The V and J genes are TRBV6-1 and TRBJ1-5; the D is unclear. The V end lost 6 bases, the J end lost 0 bases, and 15 bases lay between the germline ends. Germline V gene lookup returns CDR1 MNHNS and CDR2 SASEGT. The CDR3 is 16 residues long.

This clonotype was seen a single time. The J gene is TRBJ1-1, the V gene TRBV5-8; 7 bases are a match to TRBD1. Germline assignment: CDR1 SGHTS and CDR2 YDEGEE. The CDR3 is made up of 14 amino acids. J was trimmed by 4 bases and V by 9 bases; bases with no gene match: 12. CDR3 in amino acids: CATNSGTVGTEAFF. In nucleotides, the CDR3 is TGTGCCACAAACTCCGGGACAGTGGGCACTGAAGCTTTCTTT.

The rearrangement links TRBV30 to TRBJ2-4; D remains unclear. The CDR3 totals 12 residues. Trimming shortened V by 3 bases and J by 1 base, and 4 bases separated the two germline ends. Germline V CDR1 and CDR2: GTSNPN, SVGIG (reference sequence). For the CDR3, the DNA is TGTGCCTGGAGGTGGGCCAAAAACATTCAGTACTTC. Translated: CAWRWAKNIQYF.

This clonotype was counted many times. CDR3 in amino acids: CACTGEGEQYF. For the CDR3, the DNA is TGTGCCTGTACAGGGGAAGGCGAGCAGTACTTC. The gene calls are TRBV30 and TRBJ2-7; TRBD1 matches at 7 bases. V was clipped by 6 bases and J by 6 bases; unmatched bases: 5. From germline, CDR1 is GTSNPN and CDR2 SVGIG (reference sequence). The CDR3 totals 11 residues.

This clonotype was observed at least ten times. The V call is TRBV6-1, the J call TRBJ1-2; 10 nucleotides line up with TRBD1. Trimming at V came to 3 bases and at J to 4 bases, leaving 5 bases not matched to a gene. Per germline, CDR1 MNHNS and CDR2 SASEGT. This CDR3 is 15 amino acids long. The CDR3 is CASSETGGFTYGYTF. The CDR3 nucleotides read TGTGCCAGCAGTGAGACAGGGGGCTTCACCTATGGCTACACCTTC.

The chain uses TRBV20-1 and TRBJ2-1; a possible D gene is TRBD1 (6 bases). V gave up 6 bases and J gave up 8 bases, with 14 bases separating them. There are 12 residues in the CDR3. From germline, CDR1 is DFQATT and CDR2 SNEGSKA (reference sequence). The CDR3 coding sequence is TGCAGTGCCACGGACAGCGGCCATGAGCAGTTCTTC. Its translation is CSATDSGHEQFF.

J is TRBJ2-5 and V is TRBV6-1, with unresolved D. Germline loops: CDR1 MNHNS, CDR2 SASEGT. The CDR3 has 13 residues. V lost 6 bases, J lost 4 bases, and 12 bases lay in between. The CDR3 nucleotides are TGTGCCAGCAGCCAAGCCCGGTTAGAGACCCAGTACTTC. The encoded protein is CASSQARLETQYF.

The V call is TRBV3-1, the J call TRBJ1-1; D unresolved. V gave up 3 bases and J gave up 7 bases, with 12 bases separating them. The CDR3 spans 13 residues. Per the germline V gene, CDR1 is LGHDT and CDR2 is YNNKEL (reference sequence). The CDR3 loop is CASSQTRRGEAFF. Written as DNA, the CDR3 is TGTGCCAGCAGCCAGACTCGGCGGGGTGAAGCTTTCTTT. The variable domain in full, completed from reference TRBV3-1 and TRBJ1-1, reads DTAVSQTPKYLVTQMGNDKSIKCEQNLGHDTMYWYKQDSKKFLKIMFSYNNKELIINETVPNRFSPKSPDKAHLNLHINSLELGDSAVYFCASSQTRRGEAFFGQGTRLTVV.

This clonotype was observed a few times. V and J are TRBV9 and TRBJ2-7, with 11 bases matching TRBD2. This CDR3 region has 15 residues. Germline V CDR1 and CDR2: SGDLS, YYNGEE. V was clipped by 4 bases and J by 0 bases; unmatched bases: 3. The DNA of the CDR3 is TGTGCCAGCAGCCCCACTAGCGGGGGCTCCTACGAGCAGTACTTC. This encodes CASSPTSGGSYEQYF.

This clonotype was seen many times. CDR3: CASSLRGGNEQFF. Here the CDR3 DNA reads TGTGCCAGCAGCTTAAGAGGGGGGAATGAGCAGTTCTTC. The chain carries TRBV7-3 and TRBJ2-1; D is perhaps TRBD1 or TRBD2 (6 bases each). The V end was cut by 1 base, the J end by 7 bases, with 8 bases between. This CDR3 spans 13 amino acids. Germline V gives CDR1 SGHTA, CDR2 FQGTGA. The full variable domain, with the rest looked up from reference TRBV7-3 and TRBJ2-1, is GAGVSQTPSNKVTEKGKYVELRCDPISGHTALYWYRQSLGQGPEFLIYFQGTGAADDSGLPNDRFFAVRPEGSVSTLKIQRTERGDSAVYLCASSLRGGNEQFFGPGTRLTVL.